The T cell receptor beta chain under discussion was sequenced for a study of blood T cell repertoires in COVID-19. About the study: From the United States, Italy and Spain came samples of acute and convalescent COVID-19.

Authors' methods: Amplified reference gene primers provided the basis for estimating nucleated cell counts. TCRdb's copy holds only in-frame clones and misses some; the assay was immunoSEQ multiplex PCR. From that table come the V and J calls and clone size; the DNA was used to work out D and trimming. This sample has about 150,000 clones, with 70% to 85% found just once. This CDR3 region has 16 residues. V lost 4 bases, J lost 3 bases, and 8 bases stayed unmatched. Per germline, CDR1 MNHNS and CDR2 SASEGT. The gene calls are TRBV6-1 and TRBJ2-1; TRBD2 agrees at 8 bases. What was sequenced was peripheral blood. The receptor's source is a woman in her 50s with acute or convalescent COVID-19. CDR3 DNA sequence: TGTGCCAGCAGTGGGAACCGGGAGGGCCGCTACAATGAGCAGTTCTTC. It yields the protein CASSGNREGRYNEQFF.